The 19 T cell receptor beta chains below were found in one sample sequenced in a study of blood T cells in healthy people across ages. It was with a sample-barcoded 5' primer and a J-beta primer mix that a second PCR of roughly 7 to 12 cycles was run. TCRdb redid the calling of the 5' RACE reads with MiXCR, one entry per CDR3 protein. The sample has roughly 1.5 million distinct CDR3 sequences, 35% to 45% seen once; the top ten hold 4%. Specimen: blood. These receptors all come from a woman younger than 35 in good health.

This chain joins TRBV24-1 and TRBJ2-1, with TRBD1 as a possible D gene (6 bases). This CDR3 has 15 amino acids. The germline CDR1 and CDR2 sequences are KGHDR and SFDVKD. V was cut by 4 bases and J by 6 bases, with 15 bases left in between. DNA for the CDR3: TGTGCCACCAGTGACCCCCTCAGGGGACGCAATGAGCAGTTCTTC. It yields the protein CATSDPLRGRNEQFF.

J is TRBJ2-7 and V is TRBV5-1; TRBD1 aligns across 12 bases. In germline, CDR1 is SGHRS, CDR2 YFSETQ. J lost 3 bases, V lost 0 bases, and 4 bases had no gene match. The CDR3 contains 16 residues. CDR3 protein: CASSLGWDRGLYEQYF. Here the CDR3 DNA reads TGCGCCAGCAGCTTGGGTTGGGACAGGGGGCTCTACGAGCAGTACTTC.

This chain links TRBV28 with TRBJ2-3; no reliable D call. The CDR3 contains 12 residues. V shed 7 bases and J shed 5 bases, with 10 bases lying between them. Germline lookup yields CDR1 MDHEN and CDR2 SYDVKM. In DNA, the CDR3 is TGTGCCAGCACTATAAAGGGAGATACGCAGTATTTT. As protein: CASTIKGDTQYF.

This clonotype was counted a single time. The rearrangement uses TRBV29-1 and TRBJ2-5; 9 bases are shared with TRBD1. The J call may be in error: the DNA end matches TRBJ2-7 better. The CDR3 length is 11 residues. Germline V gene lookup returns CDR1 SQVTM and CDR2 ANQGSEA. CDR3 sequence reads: CSGGQGREQYF. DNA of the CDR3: TGCAGCGGAGGACAGGGGCGCGAGCAGTACTTC.

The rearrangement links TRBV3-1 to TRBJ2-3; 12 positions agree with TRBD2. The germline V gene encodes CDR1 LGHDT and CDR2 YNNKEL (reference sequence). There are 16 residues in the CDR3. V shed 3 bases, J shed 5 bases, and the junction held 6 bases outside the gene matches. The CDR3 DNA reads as TGTGCCAGCAGCCAGGCTAGCGGGAGGGCCAGAGATACGCAGTATTTT. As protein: CASSQASGRARDTQYF.

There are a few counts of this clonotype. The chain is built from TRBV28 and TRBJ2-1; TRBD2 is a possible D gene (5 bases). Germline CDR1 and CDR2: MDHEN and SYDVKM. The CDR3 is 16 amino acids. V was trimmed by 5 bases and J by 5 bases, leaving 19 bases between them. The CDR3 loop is CASSRGALVGNNEQFF. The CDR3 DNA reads TGTGCCAGCAGTCGGGGAGCTCTCGTGGGAAACAATGAGCAGTTCTTC.

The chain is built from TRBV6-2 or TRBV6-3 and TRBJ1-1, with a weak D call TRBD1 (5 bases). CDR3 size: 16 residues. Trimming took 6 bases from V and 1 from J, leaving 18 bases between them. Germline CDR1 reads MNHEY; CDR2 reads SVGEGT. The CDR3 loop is CASSSVPGRWNTEAFF. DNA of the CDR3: TGTGCCAGCAGCTCAGTCCCGGGACGCTGGAACACTGAAGCTTTCTTT.

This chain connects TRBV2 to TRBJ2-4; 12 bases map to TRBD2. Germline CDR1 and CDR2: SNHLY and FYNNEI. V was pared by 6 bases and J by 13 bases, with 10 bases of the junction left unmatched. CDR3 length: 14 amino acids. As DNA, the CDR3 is TGTGCCAGCAGCAGACTAGCGGGAGTGTGGGAGCAGTACTTC. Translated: CASSRLAGVWEQYF.

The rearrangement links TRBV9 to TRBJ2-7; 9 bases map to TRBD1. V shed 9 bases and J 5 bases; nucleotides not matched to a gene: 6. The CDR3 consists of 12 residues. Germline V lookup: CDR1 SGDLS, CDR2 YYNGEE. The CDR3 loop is CATGQGFDEQYF. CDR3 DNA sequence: TGTGCCACTGGACAGGGGTTCGACGAGCAGTACTTC.

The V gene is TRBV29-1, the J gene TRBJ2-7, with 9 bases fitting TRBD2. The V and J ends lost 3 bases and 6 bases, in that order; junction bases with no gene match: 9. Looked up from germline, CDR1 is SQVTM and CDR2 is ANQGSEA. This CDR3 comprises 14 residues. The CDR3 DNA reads TGCAGCGTTGACGTTGCTAGCGGGGTTCCCGAGCAGTACTTC. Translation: CSVDVASGVPEQYF.

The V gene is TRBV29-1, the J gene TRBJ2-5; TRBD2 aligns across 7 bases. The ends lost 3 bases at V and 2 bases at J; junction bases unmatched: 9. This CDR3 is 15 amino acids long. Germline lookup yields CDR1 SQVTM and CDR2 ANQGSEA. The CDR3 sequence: CSVDEFGTTQETQYF. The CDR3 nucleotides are TGCAGCGTTGATGAGTTCGGGACTACTCAAGAGACCCAGTACTTC.

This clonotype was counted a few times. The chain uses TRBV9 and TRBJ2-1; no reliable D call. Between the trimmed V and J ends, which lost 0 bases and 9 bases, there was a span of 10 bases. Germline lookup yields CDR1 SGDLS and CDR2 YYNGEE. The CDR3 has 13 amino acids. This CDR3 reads CASSVGSISEQFF. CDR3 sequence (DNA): TGTGCCAGCAGCGTAGGTAGTATATCTGAGCAGTTCTTC.

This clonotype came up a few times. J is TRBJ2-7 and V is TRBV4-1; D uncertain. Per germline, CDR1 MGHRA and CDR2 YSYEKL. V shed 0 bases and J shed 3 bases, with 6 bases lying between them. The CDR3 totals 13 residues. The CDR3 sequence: CASSQDRFYEQYF. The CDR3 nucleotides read TGCGCCAGCAGCCAAGATCGATTCTACGAGCAGTACTTC.

For the CDR3, the DNA is TGTGCCACCAGGTTACCCGGGACAGGGATCGAACTGTTTTTT. Translating it yields CATRLPGTGIELFF. The V gene is TRBV15, the J gene TRBJ1-4; 9 bases fit TRBD1. The CDR3 sequence is 14 residues long. From germline, CDR1 is LNHNV and CDR2 YYDKDF (reference sequence). The V segment lost 6 bases and the J segment 12 bases; nucleotides outside the gene matches: 11.

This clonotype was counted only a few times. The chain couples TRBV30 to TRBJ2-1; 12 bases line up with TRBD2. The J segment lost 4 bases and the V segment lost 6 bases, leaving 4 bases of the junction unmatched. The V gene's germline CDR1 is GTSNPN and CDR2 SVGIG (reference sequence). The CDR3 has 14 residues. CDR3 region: CACRTSGAYNEQFF. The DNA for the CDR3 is TGTGCCTGTCGGACTAGCGGGGCGTACAATGAGCAGTTCTTC. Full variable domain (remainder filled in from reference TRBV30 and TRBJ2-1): SQTIHQWPATLVQPVGSPLSLECTVEGTSNPNLYWYRQAAGRGLQLLFYSVGIGQISSEVPQNLSASRPQDRQFILSSKKLLLSDSGFYLCACRTSGAYNEQFFGPGTRLTVL.

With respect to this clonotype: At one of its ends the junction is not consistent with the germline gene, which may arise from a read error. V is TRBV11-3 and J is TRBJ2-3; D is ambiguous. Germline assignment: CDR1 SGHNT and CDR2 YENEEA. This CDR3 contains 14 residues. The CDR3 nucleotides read TGTGCCAGCACCTCGGACCGGCGCACAGATGCGCAGTATTTT. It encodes CASTSDRRTDAQYF.

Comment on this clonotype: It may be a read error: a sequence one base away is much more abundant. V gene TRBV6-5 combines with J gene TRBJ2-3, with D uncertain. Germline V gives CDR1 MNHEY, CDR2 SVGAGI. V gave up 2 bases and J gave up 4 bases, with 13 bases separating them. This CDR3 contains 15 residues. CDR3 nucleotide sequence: TGTGCCAGCAGTTACGCGATTTTGCGAGCAGATACGCAGTATTTT. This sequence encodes CASSYAILRADTQYF.

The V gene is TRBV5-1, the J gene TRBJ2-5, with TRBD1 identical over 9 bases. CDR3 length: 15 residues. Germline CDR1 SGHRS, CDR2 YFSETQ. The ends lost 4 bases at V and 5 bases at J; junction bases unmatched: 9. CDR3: CASSILPGTGETQYF. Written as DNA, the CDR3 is TGCGCCAGCAGCATTTTACCAGGGACAGGGGAGACCCAGTACTTC.

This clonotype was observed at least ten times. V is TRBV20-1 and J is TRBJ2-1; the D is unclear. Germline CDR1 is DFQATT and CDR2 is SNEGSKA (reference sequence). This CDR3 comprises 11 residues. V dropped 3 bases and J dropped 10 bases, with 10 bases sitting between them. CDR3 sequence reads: CSASSRVEQFF. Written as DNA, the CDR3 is TGCAGTGCTAGCAGCCGCGTAGAGCAGTTCTTC.